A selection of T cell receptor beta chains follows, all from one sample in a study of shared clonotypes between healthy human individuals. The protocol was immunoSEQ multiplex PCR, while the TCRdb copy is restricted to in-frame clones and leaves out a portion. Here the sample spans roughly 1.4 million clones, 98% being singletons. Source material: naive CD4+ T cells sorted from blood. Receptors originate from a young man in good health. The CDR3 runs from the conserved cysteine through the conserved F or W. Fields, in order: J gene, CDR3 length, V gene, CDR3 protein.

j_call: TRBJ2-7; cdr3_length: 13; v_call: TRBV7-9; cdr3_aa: CASSLLLSYEQYF
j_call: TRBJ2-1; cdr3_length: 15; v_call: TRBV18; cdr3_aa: CASSPRSAHYNEQFF
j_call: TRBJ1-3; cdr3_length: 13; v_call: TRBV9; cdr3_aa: CASSVNFRNTIYF
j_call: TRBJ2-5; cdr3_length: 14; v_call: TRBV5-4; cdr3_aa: CASSLKGQQETQYF
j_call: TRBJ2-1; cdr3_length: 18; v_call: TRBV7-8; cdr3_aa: CASSLGLARISSYNEQFF
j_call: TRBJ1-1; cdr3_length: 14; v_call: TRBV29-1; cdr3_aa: CSVEGQRLNTEAFF
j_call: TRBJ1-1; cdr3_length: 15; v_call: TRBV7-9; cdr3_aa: CASSLSGTVNTEAFF
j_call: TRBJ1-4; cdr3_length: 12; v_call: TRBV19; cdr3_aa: CASSMSREKLFF
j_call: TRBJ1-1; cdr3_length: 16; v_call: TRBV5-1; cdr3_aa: CASSLGLSGAATEAFF
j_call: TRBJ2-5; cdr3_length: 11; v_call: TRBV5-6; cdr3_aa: CASSNREAQYF
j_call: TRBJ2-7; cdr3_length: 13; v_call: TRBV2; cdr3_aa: CASSEQIAPEQYF
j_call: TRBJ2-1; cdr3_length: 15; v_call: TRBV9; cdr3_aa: CASSATGRGDNEQFF
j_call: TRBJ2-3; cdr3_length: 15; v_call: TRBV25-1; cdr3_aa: CASSARTQGTDTQYF
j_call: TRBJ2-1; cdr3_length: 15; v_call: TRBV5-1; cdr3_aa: CASVTIRDELNEQFF
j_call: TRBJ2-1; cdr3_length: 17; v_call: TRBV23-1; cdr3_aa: CASSQSRGYSSYNEQFF
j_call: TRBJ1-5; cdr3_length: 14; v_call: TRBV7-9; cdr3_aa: CASSLAGSNQPQHF
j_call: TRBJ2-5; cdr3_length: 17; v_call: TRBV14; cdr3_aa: CASSQDFLAAYQETQYF
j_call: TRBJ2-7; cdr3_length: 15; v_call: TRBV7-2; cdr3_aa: CASSPPAPKPYEQYF
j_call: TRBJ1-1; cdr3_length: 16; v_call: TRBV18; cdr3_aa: CASSPQTGGQDTEAFF
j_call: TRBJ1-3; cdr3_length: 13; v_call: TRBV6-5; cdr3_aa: CASSYDGLDTIYF
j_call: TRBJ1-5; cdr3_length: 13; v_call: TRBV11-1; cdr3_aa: CASSRDGNQPQHF
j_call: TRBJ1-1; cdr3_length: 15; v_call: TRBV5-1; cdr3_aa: CASSLARTENTEAFF
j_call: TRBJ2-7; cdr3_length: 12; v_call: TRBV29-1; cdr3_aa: CSVGQGSYEQYF
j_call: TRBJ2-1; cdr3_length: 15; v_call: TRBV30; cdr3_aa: CAWSVGQGPYNEQFF
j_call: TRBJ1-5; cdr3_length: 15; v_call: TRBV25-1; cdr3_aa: CASSGTEYSNQPQHF
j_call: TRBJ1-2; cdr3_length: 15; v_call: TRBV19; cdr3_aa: CASRHRGGAGYGYTF
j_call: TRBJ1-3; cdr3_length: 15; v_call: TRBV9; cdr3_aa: CASSDGQIRGNTIYF